The 28 T cell receptor beta chains below all came from one sample that was sequenced in a study of blood T cell repertoires in COVID-19. Repertoires were generated with immunoSEQ multiplex PCR, while TCRdb's copy carries only in-frame clones and drops some. The table lists about 88,000 clones, over 75% of them singletons. Sequencing was performed on peripheral blood. Every receptor here comes from a man aged 80 or over with acute or convalescent COVID-19.

This chain links TRBV24-1 with TRBJ2-1; TRBD1 matches at 7 bases. CDR3 size: 16 residues. CDR1 and CDR2 (germline): KGHDR, SFDVKD. The V gene end was trimmed by 5 bases and the J gene end by 2 bases; junction bases not matched to a gene: 8. CDR3 DNA sequence: TGTGCCACCAGTGGCCCAGGGACAGCAGCCTACAATGAGCAGTTCTTC. Translating it yields CATSGPGTAAYNEQFF.

In this sample, this clone turned up once. The J gene is TRBJ1-1, the V gene TRBV24-1; 9 nucleotides match TRBD1. The germline gives CDR1 KGHDR, CDR2 SFDVKD. V gave up 3 bases and J gave up 11 bases; unmatched junction bases: 9. CDR3 length: 14 residues. The CDR3 sequence: CATSDDTGGERAFF. The DNA for the CDR3 is TGTGCCACCAGTGATGACACAGGGGGCGAAAGGGCTTTCTTT.

The chain is built from TRBV7-9 and TRBJ2-3, with 11 bases identical to TRBD2. Germline CDR1 is SEHNR and CDR2 is FQNEAQ (reference sequence). Trimming cost V 4 bases and J 10 bases; bases outside gene matches: 13. The CDR3 totals 16 residues. The CDR3 is CASSSIAGGPGAAQYF. As DNA, the CDR3 is TGTGCCAGCAGCTCAATAGCGGGAGGGCCGGGGGCTGCGCAGTATTTT.

The chain has TRBV24-1 and TRBJ2-1; 15 bases map to TRBD2. This CDR3 has 16 residues. CDR1 is KGHDR, CDR2 SFDVKD, per germline. The junction had 3 bases not matched to a gene; V was cut back by 3 bases and J by 7 bases. CDR3 loop: CATSDGTSGGRNEQFF. CDR3 in DNA: TGTGCCACCAGTGATGGGACTAGCGGGGGGAGGAATGAGCAGTTCTTC.

This clone was counted between two and nine times. This chain connects TRBV6-5 to TRBJ1-5; no definite D call. Germline CDR1 MNHEY, CDR2 SVGAGI. The CDR3 is made up of 15 amino acids. Trimming removed 3 bases from V and 3 bases from J, with 12 bases in between. CDR3 DNA sequence: TGTGCCAGCAGTTATGCTCCAGGTAACAATCAGCCCCAGCATTTT. This sequence encodes CASSYAPGNNQPQHF.

The V call is TRBV4-1, the J call TRBJ1-1, with D uncertain. The CDR3 sequence is 15 residues long. The V gene lost 3 bases and the J gene lost 6 bases, with 17 bases spanning the gap. CDR1 MGHRA and CDR2 YSYEKL come from the germline V gene. This chain's CDR3 is CASSHQRGGPPEAFF. The CDR3 coding sequence is TGCGCCAGCAGCCACCAAAGAGGAGGTCCTCCTGAAGCTTTCTTT.

The chain has TRBV11-2 and TRBJ2-5; weak D call: TRBD2 (5 bases). Per germline, CDR1 SGHAT and CDR2 FQNNGV. V lost 5 bases and J lost 5, with 15 bases in between. The CDR3 is 14 residues long. The CDR3 region is CASSPPPGGETQYF. The CDR3, as DNA: TGTGCCAGCAGCCCCCCCCCGGGCGGGGAGACCCAGTACTTC.

The chain links TRBV6-5 to TRBJ2-5; D is undetermined. The V gene lost 4 bases and the J gene lost 4 bases, with 10 bases spanning the gap. Germline V gene sequence: CDR1 MNHEY, CDR2 SVGAGI. This CDR3 comprises 13 residues. The CDR3 DNA reads TGTGCCAGCAGTTCCGACTCGGGAGAGACCCAGTACTTC. It encodes CASSSDSGETQYF.

CDR3 bases: TGTGCCAGCAGTGAAAATTACAGGCCTCCCCAGCATTTT. It translates to CASSENYRPPQHF. This chain uses TRBV6-1 with TRBJ1-5; D is perhaps TRBD1 (5 bases). V lost 2 bases to trimming and J lost 10 bases, with 12 bases between them. The CDR3 contains 13 residues. From germline, CDR1 is MNHNS and CDR2 SASEGT.

J is TRBJ2-5 and V is TRBV6-5; 8 positions agree with TRBD1. CDR3 length: 15 amino acids. V was pared by 6 bases and J by 4 bases, with 10 bases of the junction left unmatched. Germline CDR1 is MNHEY and CDR2 is SVGAGI. The CDR3 bases are TGTGCCAGCAGCCCATTAGATCAGGGGGCAGAGACCCAGTACTTC. Encoded protein: CASSPLDQGAETQYF.

This clone was counted only a few times. The gene calls are TRBV7-2 and TRBJ1-1, with 8 bases matching TRBD1. CDR1 and CDR2 (germline): SGHTA, FQGNSA. This CDR3 contains 15 residues. Trimming at V came to 5 bases and at J to 4 bases, leaving 9 bases not matched to a gene. CDR3 in amino acids: CASSVTGGRTTEAFF. The CDR3 DNA follows: TGTGCCAGCAGCGTTACAGGGGGTCGGACCACTGAAGCTTTCTTT. Full variable domain (missing parts from reference TRBV7-2 and TRBJ1-1): GAGVSQSPSNKVTEKGKDVELRCDPISGHTALYWYRQSLGQGLEFLIYFQGNSAPDKSGLPSDRFSAERTGGSVSTLTIQRTQQEDSAVYLCASSVTGGRTTEAFFGQGTRLTVV.

The chain joins TRBV18 to TRBJ2-7; the D gene is possibly TRBD2 (5 bases). The CDR3 is 13 residues long. Deletions cut 4 bases from V and 3 bases from J, with 10 bases between. CDR1 and CDR2 from the germline V gene are KGHSH and LQKENI. Here the CDR3 reads CASSRTVNYEQYF. Here the CDR3 DNA reads TGTGCCAGCTCACGGACTGTTAACTACGAGCAGTACTTC.

The J gene is TRBJ2-1, the V gene TRBV19, with 7 bases matching TRBD2. The CDR3 totals 15 residues. CDR1 and CDR2 (germline): LNHDA, SQIVND (reference sequence). The V gene end was trimmed by 1 base and the J gene end by 6 bases; junction bases not matched to a gene: 6. The CDR3 DNA follows: TGTGCCAGTAGTATAGTAGCGGGTGTGGGCAATGAGCAGTTCTTC. Protein sequence: CASSIVAGVGNEQFF.

The chain uses TRBV7-9 and TRBJ1-2; 9 nucleotides agree with TRBD1. Germline loops: CDR1 SEHNR, CDR2 FQNEAQ (reference sequence). The CDR3 extends over 15 amino acids. With V trimmed by 5 bases and J by 6 bases, 10 bases remained unmatched. The CDR3 protein is CASSVGQGRVDGYTF. CDR3 nucleotides: TGTGCCAGCAGCGTGGGACAGGGAAGGGTCGATGGCTACACCTTC.

The chain recombines TRBV6-5 with TRBJ1-2, with unresolved D. Germline values: CDR1 MNHEY, CDR2 SVGAGI. V was clipped by 6 bases and J by 4 bases, with 9 bases between them. The length of the CDR3 is 12 residues. This chain's CDR3 is CASRQLPYGYTF. The CDR3 DNA reads as TGTGCCAGCAGACAGCTTCCCTATGGCTACACCTTC.

CDR3 sequence reads: CASSPGSPRGNTIYF. For the CDR3, the DNA is TGCGCCAGCAGCCCCGGATCCCCGAGGGGAAACACCATATATTTT. The rearrangement links TRBV5-1 to TRBJ1-3; D is uncertain. V gave up 4 bases and J gave up 4 bases, with 15 bases separating them. The germline gives CDR1 SGHRS, CDR2 YFSETQ. The length of the CDR3 is 15 residues.

This clone was observed a single time. The gene calls are TRBV6-5 and TRBJ2-6; 7 bases map to TRBD1. Trimming took 5 bases from V and 0 from J; bases not matched to a gene: 1. The CDR3 runs 15 residues. Germline CDR1 reads MNHEY; CDR2 reads SVGAGI. CDR3 nucleotides: TGTGCCAGCAGTAACAGGGGCTCTGGGGCCAACGTCCTGACTTTC. It encodes CASSNRGSGANVLTF.

This clone has only one observation. This chain uses TRBV6-5 with TRBJ2-1, with a tentative D call TRBD1 (5 bases). Germline assignment: CDR1 MNHEY and CDR2 SVGAGI. The CDR3 spans 13 residues. V lost 7 bases to trimming and J lost 3 bases, with 10 bases between them. The CDR3 sequence: CASKPDSYNEQFF. DNA for the CDR3: TGTGCCAGCAAACCCGACAGCTACAATGAGCAGTTCTTC.

The sample holds one count of this clone. One end of the junction varies from germline; a read error may be responsible. This sequence joins TRBV6-2 or TRBV6-3 and TRBJ2-1; tentatively, D is TRBD1 (5 bases). Per the germline V gene, CDR1 is MNHEY and CDR2 is SVGEGT. The CDR3 spans 14 residues. In DNA, the CDR3 is TGTGCCAGTAGTTACCAACAGGTAGGGAATGAGCAGTTCTTC. It is translated as CASSYQQVGNEQFF.

The V and J genes are TRBV5-5 and TRBJ1-2, with 8 bases aligning to TRBD1. The CDR3 loop spans 14 amino acids. Germline CDR1 and CDR2: SGHKS and YYEKEE (reference sequence). V gave up 5 bases and J gave up 2 bases; unmatched junction bases: 5. CDR3 coding DNA: TGTGCCAGCAGGTGGACAGGGAGGAACTATGGCTACACCTTC. Its protein is CASRWTGRNYGYTF.

This clone came up a few times. V usage is TRBV11-2 and J usage is TRBJ2-7; 8 nucleotides match TRBD1. V shed 5 bases and J 2 bases; nucleotides not matched to a gene: 5. The length of the CDR3 is 14 residues. The germline V gene has CDR1 SGHAT and CDR2 FQNNGV. The CDR3 spells CASSPQGQAYEQYF. The DNA of the CDR3 is TGTGCCAGCAGCCCGCAGGGACAGGCCTACGAGCAGTACTTC.

The chain is built from TRBV3-1 (or the pseudogene TRBV3-2) and TRBJ1-5; 7 bases map to TRBD1. With 1 base clipped from V and 1 base from J, the junction kept 1 base outside the gene matches. The CDR3 runs 15 residues. Germline V lookup: CDR1 LGHDT, CDR2 YNNKEL (reference sequence). The CDR3 sequence: CASSQGQGSNQPQHF. Here the CDR3 DNA reads TGTGCCAGCAGCCAAGGACAGGGAAGCAATCAGCCCCAGCATTTT.

The sample holds a few counts of this clone. The chain carries TRBV10-1 and TRBJ2-2, with TRBD1 as a possible D gene (6 bases). CDR3 length equals 15 residues. The V end was cut by 7 bases, the J end by 0 bases, with 12 bases between. Germline loops: CDR1 WNHNN, CDR2 SYGVQD (reference sequence). The CDR3 loop is CASKRDNSNTGELFF. The CDR3 coding sequence is TGCGCCAGCAAACGGGACAACTCGAACACCGGGGAGCTGTTTTTT.

This chain links TRBV18 with TRBJ2-7, with 9 nucleotides matching TRBD1. The J segment lost 5 bases and the V segment lost 5 bases, leaving 7 bases of the junction unmatched. Per germline, CDR1 KGHSH and CDR2 LQKENI. The CDR3 has 14 amino acids. CDR3 region: CASSSRTGADEQYF. The CDR3 nucleotides read TGTGCCAGCTCATCCCGGACAGGGGCCGACGAGCAGTACTTC.

This sequence joins TRBV11-3 and TRBJ1-1, with 9 nucleotides matching TRBD1. J was trimmed by 5 bases and V by 4 bases; bases with no gene match: 8. Per germline, CDR1 SGHNT and CDR2 YENEEA. The CDR3 is 15 residues long. CDR3 bases: TGTGCCAGCAGCTCGGGACAGGGCAGTCGGACTGAAGCTTTCTTT. It translates to CASSSGQGSRTEAFF. Complete variable domain (other parts from reference TRBV11-3 and TRBJ1-1): EAGVVQSPRYKIIEKKQPVAFWCNPISGHNTLYWYLQNLGQGPELLIRYENEEAVDDSQLPKDRFSAERLKGVDSTLKIQPAELGDSAVYLCASSSGQGSRTEAFFGQGTRLTVV.

CDR3 sequence reads: CASSRETGESSPLHF. The CDR3 DNA sequence: TGTGCCAGCAGCCGAGAGACAGGAGAGAGTTCACCCCTCCACTTT. The chain carries TRBV14 and TRBJ1-6; D possibly corresponds to TRBD1 (6 bases). The ends were cut back, 4 bases at V and 9 bases at J, with 16 bases in the middle. This CDR3 comprises 15 residues. Germline CDR1 and CDR2: SGHDN and FVKESK.

CDR3 DNA sequence: TGTGCCAGCAGTTCGCTAGTTGGTAATCACAATGAGCAGTTCTTC. The encoded protein is CASSSLVGNHNEQFF. V gene TRBV3-1 (or the pseudogene TRBV3-2) combines with J gene TRBJ2-1; D unresolved. Germline loops: CDR1 LGHDT, CDR2 YNNKEL (reference sequence). V lost 6 bases, J lost 5 bases, and 17 bases lay in between. This CDR3 has 15 residues.

The rearrangement joins TRBV27 to TRBJ2-1; 11 nucleotides match TRBD1. Germline assignment: CDR1 MNHEY and CDR2 SMNVEV (reference sequence). The CDR3 length is 13 residues. V dropped 0 bases and J dropped 15; count of bases not matched to a gene: 4. CDR3 region: CASSLSGTGGVFF. In DNA, the CDR3 is TGTGCCAGCAGTTTATCGGGGACAGGGGGAGTGTTCTTC.